The entry below gives a single TCR beta chain sequence along with its context. No cognate antigen has been identified for it. The sample holds no much larger clone one base away, and base qualities are not on file. The CDR3 spans 15 residues, from the cysteine through the phenylalanine. CDR3 DNA only is kept here, 45 bases in frame from base 1. The germline V gene supplies CDR1 SGHDT and CDR2 YYEEEE. V loses 3 bases at its end and J loses 8 bases; junction bases beyond the gene matches: 6. The cohort was made up of hundreds of healthy bone marrow donors. Cohort members were all nominally healthy when sampled, although unrecorded immune exposures were likely present. The donor tested CMV seropositive, placing the donor among the 250 to 300 seropositive members of the cohort. A peripheral blood sample was collected from each donor, and TCR beta sequencing was performed on peripheral blood mononuclear cells. The Qiagen DNeasy Blood Extraction Kit was used to extract genomic DNA from the blood cell samples.

This sample is drawn from a study of cytomegalovirus exposure and HLA in healthy donors listed by TCRdb under 2017. Concerning the study at large: In an earlier analysis of around 540 of the donors, about 260 Gb of sequence data and about 110 million unique TCR beta sequences from 150 million to 200 million T cells were reported. An early release that covered about 640 HLA-typed donors contained about 300 gigabases of sequencing data and tens of millions of unique TCR sequences. Of the 300 to 500 genotyped donors, 81% were placed in the genetic ancestry cluster associated with self-reported Caucasian donors. The study was designed to test whether signatures of past pathogen exposure could be identified by cataloging public T cell receptors. The T cell repertoires of some 670 subjects were profiled by immunosequencing and related to cytomegalovirus serostatus. A separate validation cohort of roughly 130 different subjects was used in addition to the 666-subject first cohort. To predict cytomegalovirus infection status, the study combined high-throughput TCR immunosequencing, statistical association of individual TCRs with disease status, and machine learning. A later analysis re-examined previously published TCR beta repertoires from over 500 donors and added high-resolution HLA genotyping to investigate patterns of TCR occurrence. Rather than using new phenotypic data, the later analysis identified candidate immune exposures from TCR beta sequences and from how often those sequences occurred across donors. To decide whether each TCR beta V gene segment behaved as functional or pseudogenic, an earlier analysis of 587 of the donors relied on high-throughput TCR beta sequencing. Donor age, sex, ethnicity and CMV serostatus were collected together with the repertoire data. A later genetic analysis used genome-wide SNP genotypes for about 55% of the 666 donors, treating that subset as a discovery cohort. Every repertoire in the discovery cohort had been generated on one and the same sequencing platform. Both class I and class II loci were covered by HLA typing, at four-digit resolution. Typing coverage varied by locus: roughly 629-640 donors for A, B, C, DRB1 and DQB1; around 560 for DQA1; about 600 for DPA1; around 450 for DPB1. A few DR-DQ haplotypes were treated as single units for association and clustering because of strong linkage in the cohort. Among 350 to 400 genotyped donors of the cohort, an average of 235,054 unique TCR beta nucleotide sequences were sequenced per donor, 15% to 20% of them non-productive.

Libraries came from the immunoSEQ multiplex PCR assay. For the multiplex PCR, a mixture combining 60 forward primers for TCR Vbeta segments and 13 reverse primers for TCR Jbeta segments was used. The CDR3 region of rearranged TCR beta genes was amplified from genomic DNA with a multiplex PCR assay. The amplified TCR beta libraries were sequenced on the Illumina HiSeq System as 87-base-pair reads. From the authors' description of their analysis: In a later analysis, around 80 million unique TCR beta chains were counted across the approximately 670 repertoires, and about 10 million of these chains were shared by at least two donors. Raw reads were error-corrected and collapsed into unique sequences by a nearest-neighbor algorithm in which closely related sequences were merged to remove PCR and sequencing errors. CDR3 sequences were aligned to IMGT reference sequences to assign V, D and J gene segments. Each retained sequence needed at least a six-nucleotide match to both a V gene segment and a J gene segment. Rearrangements were called productive when the CDR3 lacked stop codons and stayed in frame with V and J; all others were non-productive. CDR3 was defined by IMGT convention, running from the second conserved V-encoded cysteine to the conserved J-encoded phenylalanine. Sequences without an unambiguous match to a single V gene segment were excluded from the earlier analysis of approximately 600 of the donors. In an earlier analysis of 587 of the donors, V segments were called functional above 56.7% productive rearrangements and were called segregating when the between-donor standard deviation exceeded 5%. A statistical classification framework was built for diagnosing cytomegalovirus status from the catalog of TCR beta chain sequences. In a later analysis, TCR nucleotide sequences were compared against IMGT/GENE-DB human TR gene sequences so that V and J genes could be assigned. The TCRdist pipeline was used in a later analysis to assign CDR3 sequences and most-parsimonious VDJ recombination scenarios. In a later analysis, each TCR beta chain was defined by its CDR3 amino acid sequence together with its V-gene family, and reads without a unique V-gene family were excluded. To address suspected cross-contamination and a sequencing artifact, a later analysis removed approximately 590 highly shared, low-generation-probability nucleotide sequences. A later analysis calculated a clonal expansion index for each public chain from normalized within-repertoire ranks of inferred template counts. A later analysis computed generation probabilities with a VDJ recombination model fitted to out-of-frame rearrangements, and checked the results against IGoR. In a later analysis, TCR-TCR, TCR-HLA and TCR-CMV co-occurrence was scored with hypergeometric tests, and a repertoire-size bias correction was applied to TCR pairs. In a later analysis, false discovery rates were estimated by permuting HLA or CMV assignments 20 times. In a later analysis, co-occurring TCRs were grouped with DBSCAN, and TCRdist sequence similarity was added when clustering was performed within HLA-allele-positive subsets. Repertoires with fewer than 30,000 or more than 120,000 public chains were left out of co-occurrence clustering, as were five repertoires with anomalous nucleotide sharing. TCRdb mirrors the immuneACCESS table, restricted to in-frame sequences. Some clones are absent from its copies; in checked studies, under half trace to an unresolved V gene, and the reason for the others is unknown. D and trimming come from the DNA, and the V and J calls and clone size come from that table. The sample table contains about 100,000 clones; only one count was recorded for around 77% of them. 15% to 20% of the sample is held by the ten biggest clonotypes.

General conclusions and limits of the study: In this cohort, only TCR beta chains were sequenced, and detectable features were limited by the absence of alpha or paired-chain data. According to a later analysis, most CMV-associated TCR beta chains appeared to be HLA-restricted, and the HLA associations seemed to be driven largely by CMV exposure. In a later genetic analysis, a missense DCLRE1C variant was associated with V-gene and J-gene trimming of TCR beta chains, and the association was replicated in an independent cohort. Compared with the roughly 710-donor mean, donors in an Asian-associated ancestry cluster had fewer N-insertions in productive TCRs, according to a later genetic analysis. The earlier analysis of about 600 of the donors excluded over 15 rarely observed V segments, including chromosome 9 orphons, because counts were too low. Most TCR sequences were observed very rarely across donors, whereas some public TCRs were present in many individuals. A cluster of highly shared sequence variants was judged likely to be a technical artifact of the sequencing pipeline. Roughly uniform sequencing depth across donors was assumed in presence/absence analyses, although this assumption may not hold. Correlated functional status among segregating V segments might reflect linkage disequilibrium, but an unknown experimental factor could not be ruled out. In a later analysis, the rate of TCR association differed among HLA loci, with DRB1 alleles having the most associated TCRs and HLA-C alleles having the fewest. For the cohort, immune exposure information was limited to CMV serostatus. In a later analysis, several top co-occurrence clusters were reported to appear linked to parvovirus B19, influenza, CMV and Epstein-Barr virus. At a false discovery rate of 0.05, a later analysis linked under 20,000 TCR beta sequences to specific HLA alleles. Broadly in line with IMGT annotations, most TCR beta V segments showed up in productive rearrangements about 87% or about 30% of the time in an earlier analysis of several hundred of the donors. Some IMGT-functional V segments, including TRBV6-2 and TRBV6-3, could not be told apart with the 87-base-pair reads, so those segments were excluded. In both the original and validation cohorts, the classifier was reported to diagnose cytomegalovirus status with high specificity and sensitivity. In a later analysis, HLA-associated TCR beta chains showed more clonal expansion and lower generation probabilities than non-associated chains that were equally common. HLA typing was unavailable for some donors at each locus, so association tests used only the typed subset. In vitro tests confirmed that a few of the cytomegalovirus-associated TCR beta chains recognize cytomegalovirus antigens. When HLA alleles, especially DR and DQ, strongly co-occurred, attributing TCR associations to individual alleles was difficult. The study listed 170 or so TCR beta chains as associated with cytomegalovirus. According to the authors, the approach could potentially be generalized to other disease states and immunological phenotypes. A further reported finding was that TCR beta sequences accurately predicted the HLA-A and HLA-B alleles for most subjects in the first cohort.

The receptor chain draws on TRBV5-6 and TRBJ2-7, and 15 bases in between align with TRBD2. Source material: PBMCs. This receptor was taken from a woman in her sixties or seventies in good health and CMV-seropositive. The bases are TGTGCCAGCAGCTACGGACTAGCGGGAGGGCGAAAGCAGTACTTC. Protein translation: CASSYGLAGGRKQYF. Here the CDR3 is joined to the reference TRBV5-6 and TRBJ2-7 genes, and the full variable domain is: DAGVTQSPTHLIKTRGQQVTLRCSPKSGHDTVSWYQQALGQGPQFIFQYYEEEERQRGNFPDRFSGHQFPNYSSELNVNALLLGDSALYLCASSYGLAGGRKQYFGPGTRLTVT.